What follows are 13 T cell receptor beta chains derived from one specimen sequenced in a study of blood T cell repertoires in COVID-19. Here immunoSEQ multiplex PCR was the method, and the copy in TCRdb shows in-frame clones only, minus some. The table lists some 200,000 clones, approximately 85% of them singletons. The sample consisted of peripheral blood. The origin of the receptors is a woman aged 70-85 years with COVID-19, enrolled during active disease.

The rearrangement joins TRBV6-5 to TRBJ1-2; a possible D gene is TRBD1 (6 bases). Per the germline V gene, CDR1 is MNHEY and CDR2 is SVGAGI. V dropped 5 bases and J dropped 2 bases, with 9 bases sitting between them. CDR3 length equals 13 residues. The CDR3 nucleotides read TGTGCCAGCAGTACCACAGGGAACTATGGCTACACCTTC. Its translation: CASSTTGNYGYTF.

The chain uses TRBV18 and TRBJ1-5, with no clear D. CDR1 and CDR2 from the germline V gene are KGHSH and LQKENI. The CDR3 has 16 residues. The ends were cut back, 0 bases at V and 4 bases at J, with 13 bases in the middle. Here the CDR3 DNA reads TGTGCCAGCTCACCACCGTGGCAGGCGACAAATCAGCCCCAGCATTTT. Translated, it gives CASSPPWQATNQPQHF.

This clone has more than one count but fewer than ten. The chain couples TRBV7-2 to TRBJ2-7; weak D call: TRBD1 (5 bases). The CDR3 has 12 residues. V dropped 2 bases and J dropped 3 bases, with 5 bases sitting between them. CDR1 is SGHTA and CDR2 is FQGNSA in the germline V gene. This CDR3 reads CASSLQGYEQYF. The CDR3 DNA is TGTGCCAGCAGCTTACAGGGCTACGAGCAGTACTTC. The full variable domain, completed using reference TRBV7-2 and TRBJ2-7, is GAGVSQSPSNKVTEKGKDVELRCDPISGHTALYWYRQSLGQGLEFLIYFQGNSAPDKSGLPSDRFSAERTGGSVSTLTIQRTQQEDSAVYLCASSLQGYEQYFGPGTRLTVT.

The table lists this clone with a count of one. The gene calls are TRBV5-4 and TRBJ2-5; 14 bases line up with TRBD2. Germline CDR1 SGHNT, CDR2 YYREEE (reference sequence). This CDR3 is built from 17 residues. V lost 5 bases, J lost 5 bases, and 11 bases stayed unmatched. The CDR3 DNA reads as TGTGCCAGCAGTCCGAGGGGGACTAGCGGGGGAATCGAGACCCAGTACTTC. It codes for CASSPRGTSGGIETQYF.

The gene calls are TRBV29-1 and TRBJ2-1; D is unresolved. Germline V CDR1 and CDR2: SQVTM, ANQGSEA. Trimming cost V 4 bases and J 2 bases, with 9 bases left between them. The CDR3 sequence is 13 residues long. CDR3 region: CSVVVVAYNEQFF. The CDR3 DNA reads as TGCAGCGTTGTGGTAGTAGCCTACAATGAGCAGTTCTTC.

The CDR3 DNA reads TGTGCCAGCAGCCCGAGGGACTCCCGAGCTAACTATGGCTACACCTTC. This codes for CASSPRDSRANYGYTF. The rearrangement links TRBV5-6 to TRBJ1-2; possible D gene TRBD1, 5 bases. The V gene's germline CDR1 is SGHDT and CDR2 YYEEEE. Trimming pared 4 bases from V and 0 bases from J, leaving 16 bases between. The CDR3 is made up of 16 amino acids.

The V call is TRBV6-5, the J call TRBJ2-7; 7 bases align to TRBD1. Germline V gives CDR1 MNHEY, CDR2 SVGAGI. The trim removed 10 bases at V and 4 bases at J, leaving 10 bases unmatched. This CDR3 has 13 residues. The CDR3 region is CATDRVKGYEQYF. DNA of the CDR3: TGTGCCACCGACAGGGTCAAGGGGTACGAGCAGTACTTC.

The rearrangement links TRBV5-1 to TRBJ1-3; D perhaps matches TRBD1 (5 bases). CDR1 SGHRS and CDR2 YFSETQ come from the germline V gene. V was shortened by 0 bases and J by 2 bases, with 12 bases between the two germline ends. This CDR3 contains 16 residues. The CDR3 is CASSLAGGLPGNTIYF. In nucleotides, the CDR3 is TGCGCCAGCAGCTTGGCCGGGGGACTCCCTGGAAACACCATATATTTT.

This sequence joins TRBV12-5 and TRBJ2-7, with 8 nucleotides matching TRBD1. J lost 9 bases, V lost 1 base, and 5 bases had no gene match. Germline CDR1 reads LGHNT; CDR2 reads FRNRAP. The CDR3 sequence is 13 residues long. As DNA, the CDR3 is TGTGCTAGTGGTTTGGAAGCAGGGGGCGGGCAGTACTTC. It is translated as CASGLEAGGGQYF.

The rearrangement links TRBV15 to TRBJ1-2; weak D call: TRBD1 (5 bases). Between the trimmed V and J ends, which lost 0 bases and 8 bases, there was a span of 13 bases. There are 14 residues in the CDR3. Per the germline V gene, CDR1 is LNHNV and CDR2 is YYDKDF (reference sequence). This CDR3 is CATSRDPPGIGYTF. CDR3 DNA: TGTGCCACCAGCAGAGACCCCCCAGGGATCGGCTACACCTTC.

CDR3: CASSQEAPGTEAFF. Written as DNA, the CDR3 is TGTGCCAGCAGCCAAGAGGCACCCGGGACAGAAGCTTTCTTT. This chain uses TRBV3-1 (or the pseudogene TRBV3-2) with TRBJ1-1; a possible D gene is TRBD1 (6 bases). Germline loops: CDR1 LGHDT, CDR2 YNNKEL (reference sequence). The CDR3 contains 14 residues. V was trimmed by 0 bases and J by 8 bases, leaving 13 bases between them.

The chain has TRBV5-5 and TRBJ1-2; no clear D gene. CDR3 length: 14 amino acids. The V gene lost 0 bases and the J gene lost 0 bases, with 6 bases spanning the gap. Germline V CDR1 and CDR2: SGHKS, YYEKEE (reference sequence). CDR3 region: CASSLEIANYGYTF. CDR3 nucleotide sequence: TGTGCCAGCAGCTTGGAGATAGCTAACTATGGCTACACCTTC.

The CDR3 spells CASSLRAGGPGEQYF. The CDR3 nucleotides are TGTGCCAGCAGCTTACGAGCGGGAGGGCCCGGCGAGCAGTACTTC. The chain couples TRBV7-2 to TRBJ2-7; TRBD2 aligns across 10 bases. CDR3 size: 15 residues. The V and J ends lost 2 bases and 6 bases, in that order; junction bases with no gene match: 7. CDR1 and CDR2 (germline): SGHTA, FQGNSA.